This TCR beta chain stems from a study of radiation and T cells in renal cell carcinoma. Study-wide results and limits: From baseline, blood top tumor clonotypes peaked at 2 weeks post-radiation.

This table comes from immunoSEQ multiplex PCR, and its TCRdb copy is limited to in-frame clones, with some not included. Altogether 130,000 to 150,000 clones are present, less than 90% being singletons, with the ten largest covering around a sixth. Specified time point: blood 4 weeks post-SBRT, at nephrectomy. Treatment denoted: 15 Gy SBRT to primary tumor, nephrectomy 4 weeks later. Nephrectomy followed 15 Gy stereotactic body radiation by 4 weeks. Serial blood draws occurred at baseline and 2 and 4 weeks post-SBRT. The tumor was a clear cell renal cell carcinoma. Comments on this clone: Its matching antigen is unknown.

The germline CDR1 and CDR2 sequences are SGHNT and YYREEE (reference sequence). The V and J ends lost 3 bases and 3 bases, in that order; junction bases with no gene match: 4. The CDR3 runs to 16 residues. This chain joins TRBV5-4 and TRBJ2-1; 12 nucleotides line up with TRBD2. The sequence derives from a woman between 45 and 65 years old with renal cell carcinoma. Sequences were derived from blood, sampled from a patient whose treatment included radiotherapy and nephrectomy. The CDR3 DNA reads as TGTGCCAGCAGCTGGGCGACTAGCGGGGGCTACAATGAGCAGTTCTTC. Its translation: CASSWATSGGYNEQFF.